What follows is one T cell receptor (beta chain) and its context. The specificity of this receptor is unknown. Per-nucleotide qualities are absent, and no much larger clonotype sits a single base away. This sample stems from a study of T cell responses to AZD1222 COVID-19 vaccine (dated by TCRdb to about 2021). Background on the whole study: AZD1222 recipients with second doses at about 4 weeks or about 12 weeks were pooled, because spike-specific TCR depth and breadth did not differ between schedules. Trial participants were enrolled into age subgroups of 18-55, 56-69 and 70-plus years, which contained 148, 28 and 57 TCR-sequenced participants, respectively. A total of more than 230 trial participants underwent TCR sequencing, of whom about 200 received two doses of AZD1222 and 26 received two doses of the MenACWY control vaccine.

A distance of 10 bases separates the germline ends of V and J, which lose 0 bases and 1 base respectively. From the germline V gene, CDR1 is KGHSH and CDR2 is LQKENI. The CDR3 measures 16 amino acids from cysteine to phenylalanine. Only the CDR3 portion is preserved as DNA: 48 bases, with reading frame beginning at the first base. The paper's findings and limits, for the study overall: Spike-specific TCR breadth and depth rose significantly after two AZD1222 doses compared with day 0 and with MenACWY recipients. Reportedly, close to half of the unique spike-specific TCRs recognized epitopes lying outside the regions that are mutated in the B.1.351 and B.1.1.7 variants. Because no samples from the day 14 peak response were available, repertoires could be characterized only after the peak T cell response. Conclusions about previously exposed vaccinees were limited because only six or seven AZD1222 recipients were SARS-CoV-2 seropositive at baseline. The 56-69-year group was small, and its depth increase did not reach significance, likely because of low power. Participants were mostly white British, with more females than males. The authors suggested clonal diversity may have been underestimated. The whole spike protein was spanned by vaccine-associated CD4 TCRs, and dominant responses were seen in regions 160-218 and 743-854.

The time point label corresponds to: baseline before first vaccination. Vaccinee samples came from UK trials COV001 and COV002, including a single-blind randomized controlled phase 2/3 trial of AZD1222 (ChAdOx1 nCoV-19) in healthy adults. For TCRbeta chain sequencing, PBMC samples from trial participants were taken at day 0 and at day 28 after the second dose. The CDR3 regions of human TCRbeta chains were analyzed by immunosequencing. Per the authors' processing: Repertoire TCRs were matched against a reference library of SARS-CoV-2-specific TCRs generated with the MIRA antigen-specificity platform. Breadth was defined as the fraction of unique TCRs that were SARS-CoV-2-associated. Depth was defined as the fraction of total T cells that were SARS-CoV-2-associated. Using the MIRA data, every spike-specific TCR was mapped to the spike region that the TCR reacted to and assigned to either a CD4 or a CD8 class. Log10-transformed breadth and depth values were compared by one-way ANOVA with Sidak's multiple comparisons tests. In TCRdb, the immuneACCESS table is reduced to in-frame sequences with V and J assigned. These tables do not hold every clone; where another copy was compared, an unresolved V gene accounts for under half, and the others remain unexplained. V and J calls and clone size come straight from that table; D and trimming were deduced from the DNA. For this sample the table gives 150,000 or so clones, of which 90% were detected only once. The ten most abundant clones make up around 1.9% of the sample.

This receptor was taken from an adult in good health. The sequence links TRBV18 to TRBJ1-5; a confident D gene designation cannot be given. The sequences come from peripheral blood, collected on day 0 of AZD1222 vaccination. The CDR3 sequence is CASSPPGSWSNQPQHF. The DNA sequence is TGTGCCAGCTCACCACCCGGCTCGTGGAGCAATCAGCCCCAGCATTTT.